The following is a TCR beta chain sequence with its context. V was trimmed by 2 bases and J by 4 bases, leaving 14 bases between them. Looked up from germline, CDR1 is MNHNS and CDR2 is SASEGT. This CDR3 contains 15 residues. The assay was immunoSEQ multiplex PCR, and TCRdb's table has in-frame clones only and misses some. This sample has about 100,000 clones, with almost 95% found just once. These data come from a study of T cell changes during pregnancy in multiple sclerosis. This receptor was identified in a female donor with multiple sclerosis, enrolled in a pregnancy study. The rearrangement uses TRBV6-1 and TRBJ1-1, with a possible D match to TRBD1 (5 bases). Specimen: peripheral blood, collected before pregnancy. CDR3 DNA: TGTGCCAGCAGTGAACCCGGGAGGGGAGGCACTGAAGCTTTCTTT. It translates to CASSEPGRGGTEAFF.